A selection of T cell receptor beta chains follows, all from one sample in a study of T-cell memory formation after mild COVID-19. TCRdb re-called the 5' RACE reads through MiXCR, storing one row per CDR3 protein. The profile shows under 450,000 distinct CDR3 sequences, 20% to 25% of them singletons. Sequenced material: PBMCs or a T cell subset sorted from them (not recorded which). The receptors were sampled from a young man who had mild COVID-19 (a few samples of this study predate the infection). Cell type and time point are not known. Each CDR3 is given with its conserved first and last residue. Each record gives: clone size, V gene, D gene, J gene, CDR3 protein, CDR3 DNA. The D gene is left open where the match is weak. Clone size is stated in some rows and not others, as once, few, many or a class when expanded.

few	TRBV6-5	.	TRBJ1-1	CASSYSRGLGEAFF	TGTGCCAGCAGTTACTCGAGAGGACTGGGTGAAGCTTTCTTT
few	TRBV6-2/TRBV6-3	.	TRBJ2-5	CASSSRRGGETQYF	TGTGCCAGCAGCTCGCGGAGGGGCGGGGAGACCCAGTACTTC
.	TRBV5-1	TRBD1	TRBJ2-1	CASSLVRDRGNEQFF	TGCGCCAGCAGCTTGGTCCGGGACAGGGGTAATGAGCAGTTCTTC
.	TRBV28	.	TRBJ1-1	CASTPGGAFTEAFF	TGTGCCAGCACCCCGGGAGGGGCTTTCACTGAAGCTTTCTTT
.	TRBV11-2	.	TRBJ1-1	CASSSGQWNTEAFF	TGTGCCAGCAGCTCCGGACAGTGGAACACTGAAGCTTTCTTT
few	TRBV7-2	.	TRBJ2-2	CASSRGQPNTGELFF	TGTGCCAGCAGCCGGGGACAACCGAACACCGGGGAGCTGTTTTTT
few	TRBV5-6	.	TRBJ1-5	CASSTSRGPQPQHF	TGTGCCAGCAGCACATCCCGGGGCCCTCAGCCCCAGCATTTT
few	TRBV7-9	.	TRBJ2-1	CASSPAGKGEQFF	TGTGCCAGCAGCCCTGCAGGGAAGGGTGAGCAGTTCTTC
.	TRBV6-5	.	TRBJ1-5	CASSHLDRSNQPQHF	TGTGCCAGCAGTCACCTTGACAGGTCCAATCAGCCCCAGCATTTT
few	TRBV7-2	.	TRBJ2-3	CASSAGHGGTQYF	TGTGCCAGCAGTGCCGGCCACGGGGGTACGCAGTATTTT
.	TRBV12-3/TRBV12-4	.	TRBJ2-2	CASLSGELFF	TGTGCCAGCCTCTCCGGGGAGCTGTTTTTT
once	TRBV6-2/TRBV6-3	.	TRBJ1-5	CASSPGVGNQPQHF	TGTGCCAGCAGCCCCGGGGTCGGCAATCAGCCCCAGCATTTT
few	TRBV29-1	TRBD2	TRBJ2-1	CSVDGTSGGSSYNEQFF	TGCAGCGTTGATGGGACTAGCGGGGGGAGCTCCTACAATGAGCAGTTCTTC
.	TRBV20-1	.	TRBJ2-3	CSAQKGASTDTQYF	TGCAGTGCCCAAAAGGGCGCTAGCACAGATACGCAGTATTTT
.	TRBV7-9	.	TRBJ2-1	CASSSLGPNEQFF	TGTGCCAGCAGTTCGCTTGGACCTAATGAGCAGTTCTTC
few	TRBV9	.	TRBJ2-1	CASSMRPQGNEQFF	TGTGCCAGCAGCATGAGGCCCCAGGGGAATGAGCAGTTCTTC
.	TRBV6-5	.	TRBJ1-1	CASSYIQNTEAFF	TGTGCCAGCAGTTATATCCAGAACACTGAAGCTTTCTTT
.	TRBV18	.	TRBJ2-5	CASSPQVRETQYF	TGTGCCAGCTCACCACAAGTGAGAGAGACCCAGTACTTC
.	TRBV4-1	.	TRBJ1-5	CASSQVGRRSRGNQPQHF	TGCGCCAGCAGCCAAGTCGGGCGGAGATCCCGGGGCAATCAGCCCCAGCATTTT
.	TRBV7-2	.	TRBJ2-1	CASSDQVGDEQFF	TGTGCCAGCAGCGATCAAGTCGGCGATGAGCAGTTCTTC
.	TRBV19	.	TRBJ2-5	CASSIGARIETQYF	TGTGCCAGTAGTATAGGGGCCAGGATCGAGACCCAGTACTTC
few	TRBV5-4	.	TRBJ1-3	CASSFKIQDTIYF	TGTGCCAGCAGCTTTAAAATCCAGGACACCATATATTTT
few	TRBV4-1	.	TRBJ2-7	CASSQGDSEDEQYF	TGCGCCAGCAGCCAAGGGGATAGCGAAGACGAGCAGTACTTC
few	TRBV27	TRBD2	TRBJ2-7	CASKPTSGGYYEQYF	TGTGCCAGCAAACCCACTAGCGGGGGGTACTACGAGCAGTACTTC
.	TRBV7-2	.	TRBJ1-2	CASRPDGTHYGYTF	TGTGCCAGCAGGCCAGACGGGACTCATTATGGCTACACCTTC
.	TRBV20-1	.	TRBJ1-5	CSARPVNQPQHF	TGCAGTGCTAGGCCGGTAAATCAGCCCCAGCATTTT
few	TRBV12-3/TRBV12-4	.	TRBJ2-3	CASSPADSIDTQYF	TGTGCCAGCAGCCCGGCCGACTCCATAGATACGCAGTATTTT
few	TRBV5-1	.	TRBJ1-1	CASSLGVPNTEAFF	TGCGCCAGCAGCTTGGGGGTTCCGAACACTGAAGCTTTCTTT
few	TRBV20-1	TRBD1	TRBJ1-6	CSARDADRAKSPLHF	TGCAGTGCTAGAGATGCCGACAGGGCAAAATCACCCCTCCACTTT
.	TRBV7-2	TRBD1	TRBJ1-2	CASRSGGLDYGYTF	TGTGCCAGCAGATCAGGGGGCCTAGACTATGGCTACACCTTC
.	TRBV10-1	.	TRBJ1-2	CASKNTKGPYYGYTF	TGCGCCAGCAAAAATACTAAGGGACCCTACTATGGCTACACCTTC
few	TRBV2	TRBD2	TRBJ2-2	CASSTSGAGELFF	TGTGCCAGCAGTACTAGCGGAGCCGGGGAGCTGTTTTTT
.	TRBV4-2	.	TRBJ1-2	CASSQGGGSYGYTF	TGTGCCAGCAGCCAGGGGGGGGGCTCCTATGGCTACACCTTC
few	TRBV29-1	.	TRBJ1-1	CSVEQGLETEAFF	TGCAGCGTTGAACAGGGGCTGGAAACTGAAGCTTTCTTT
.	TRBV25-1	.	TRBJ2-4	CASSESTRAPKDIQYF	TGTGCCAGCAGTGAATCCACAAGAGCGCCTAAGGACATTCAGTACTTC
.	TRBV6-2/TRBV6-3	TRBD1	TRBJ1-5	CASSRPTSGQGTNQPQHF	TGTGCCAGCAGCCGGCCCACCTCGGGACAGGGGACCAATCAGCCCCAGCATTTT
few	TRBV5-1	.	TRBJ2-5	CASSLGGVGKVGTQYF	TGCGCCAGCAGCTTGGGAGGGGTCGGCAAAGTTGGGACCCAGTACTTC
few	TRBV10-1	.	TRBJ2-5	CASSEQGVETQYF	TGCGCCAGCAGTGAGCAAGGGGTAGAGACCCAGTACTTC
few	TRBV18	.	TRBJ1-6	CASSRPNSPLHF	TGTGCCAGCTCACGCCCGAATTCACCCCTCCACTTT
.	TRBV9	.	TRBJ1-5	CASSVDGYSNQPQHF	TGTGCCAGCAGCGTAGATGGGTATAGCAATCAGCCCCAGCATTTT
few	TRBV9	TRBD1	TRBJ2-7	CASSATSGQAFSYEQYF	TGTGCCAGCAGCGCTACGTCTGGACAGGCGTTTTCCTACGAGCAGTACTTC
many	TRBV7-3	.	TRBJ2-3	CASSPPGGNRGTDTQYF	TGTGCCAGCAGCCCACCCGGGGGCAACAGGGGCACAGATACGCAGTATTTT
.	TRBV10-3	TRBD1	TRBJ1-1	CAMRGQGEMNTEAFF	TGTGCCATGAGGGGACAGGGTGAGATGAACACTGAAGCTTTCTTT
.	TRBV7-2	.	TRBJ2-1	CASRGSYNEQFF	TGTGCCAGCCGGGGGTCTTACAATGAGCAGTTCTTC
few	TRBV4-1	.	TRBJ1-2	CASSGIGEDYGYTF	TGCGCCAGCAGCGGGATAGGGGAGGACTATGGCTACACCTTC
.	TRBV4-2	.	TRBJ2-5	CASSQDVQTQYF	TGTGCCAGCAGCCAAGATGTGCAGACCCAGTACTTC
many	TRBV12-5	.	TRBJ2-7	CASGLFTAAGWGEQYF	TGTGCTAGTGGTTTGTTCACTGCGGCAGGGTGGGGCGAGCAGTACTTC
few	TRBV12-3/TRBV12-4	TRBD1	TRBJ2-1	CASSTTGGAYNEQFF	TGTGCCAGCAGTACGACAGGGGGGGCCTACAATGAGCAGTTCTTC
few	TRBV29-1	TRBD1	TRBJ2-1	CSVEDHNRGYEQFF	TGCAGCGTTGAAGATCACAACAGGGGGTATGAGCAGTTCTTC
.	TRBV5-1	.	TRBJ2-2	CASSRMSGLAGELFF	TGCGCCAGCAGCCGAATGTCAGGGTTGGCCGGGGAGCTGTTTTTT
few	TRBV27	.	TRBJ2-5	CASSSSWNTGKTQYF	TGTGCCAGCAGTTCGAGTTGGAATACTGGAAAGACCCAGTACTTC
few	TRBV9	.	TRBJ1-1	CASSVEPINRGAFF	TGTGCCAGCAGCGTAGAGCCGATAAACCGCGGCGCTTTCTTT
.	TRBV7-2	.	TRBJ2-5	CASSNAETQYF	TGTGCCAGCAGCAATGCGGAGACCCAGTACTTC